This TCR beta chain was sequenced in a study of blood T cell repertoires in COVID-19. Categorization into cohorts depended on clinical history that participants reported. In Cohort 3, a recovered donor had either two negative PCRs, clearance, or symptom resolution. The V and J ends lost 8 bases and 0 bases respectively, with 11 bases between them. From germline, CDR1 is GTSNPN and CDR2 SVGIG (reference sequence). The CDR3 consists of 13 residues. Original handling: Estimation of nucleated cell counts relied on the amplification of reference gene primers. Assay used: immunoSEQ multiplex PCR; TCRdb lists only in-frame clones, some missing. V, J and clone size were drawn from that table, and D and trimming were deduced from the DNA. The sample yields hundreds of thousands of clones, 80% to 90% seen once.

The sequenced material came from PBMCs or T cells enriched from blood (not recorded which). This TCR was sampled from a man younger than 30 who had recovered from COVID-19. This sequence joins TRBV30 and TRBJ2-1; weak D call: TRBD1 (5 bases). The CDR3 nucleotides are TGTGCCACTTCTCAGGGCTCCTACAATGAGCAGTTCTTC. Translating gives CATSQGSYNEQFF. Full variable domain (missing parts from reference TRBV30 and TRBJ2-1): SQTIHQWPATLVQPVGSPLSLECTVEGTSNPNLYWYRQAAGRGLQLLFYSVGIGQISSEVPQNLSASRPQDRQFILSSKKLLLSDSGFYLCATSQGSYNEQFFGPGTRLTVL.